The 25 T cell receptor beta chains below come from one sample, sequenced in a study of blood T cell repertoires in COVID-19. Clones were read by immunoSEQ multiplex PCR, and TCRdb kept only the in-frame ones, dropping some. The repertoire holds approximately 270,000 clones, with about 91% as singletons. Sequenced sample: peripheral blood. The receptors were gathered from a woman in her 30s with COVID-19, enrolled during active disease.

The CDR3 is CASSLASGRAYNEQFF. CDR3 in DNA: TGTGCCAGCAGCTTAGCTAGCGGGAGGGCCTACAATGAGCAGTTCTTC. The chain links TRBV7-2 to TRBJ2-1; 11 bases agree with TRBD2. The germline V gene encodes CDR1 SGHTA and CDR2 FQGNSA. The CDR3 is 16 residues long. Losses at the gene ends were 0 bases for V and 2 bases for J; bases not matched to a gene: 0.

CDR3 protein: CASSLGPNQPQHF. In DNA, the CDR3 is TGTGCCAGCAGTTTAGGCCCCAATCAGCCCCAGCATTTT. V gene TRBV28 combines with J gene TRBJ1-5; D ambiguous. Germline V CDR1 and CDR2: MDHEN, SYDVKM. The CDR3 spans 13 residues. The ends were cut back, 2 bases at V and 3 bases at J, with 5 bases in the middle.

The CDR3 nucleotides are TGTGCCAGCAGTGTTTGGGCATCCGCGCGTGAGCAGTTCTTC. Its protein is CASSVWASAREQFF. The chain employs TRBV27 and TRBJ2-1; D gene unclear. The germline V gene encodes CDR1 MNHEY and CDR2 SMNVEV (reference sequence). The CDR3 is 14 amino acids. Trimming cost V 5 bases and J 9 bases, with 17 bases left between them.

The table lists this clone with a count of one. The J gene is TRBJ2-5, the V gene TRBV7-9, with 8 positions matching TRBD1. In germline, CDR1 is SEHNR, CDR2 FQNEAQ (reference sequence). Trimming removed 5 bases from V and 1 base from J; junction bases left unmatched: 6. The CDR3 contains 15 residues. CDR3 region: CASSQGTGGQETQYF. Here the CDR3 DNA reads TGTGCCAGCAGCCAAGGGACAGGAGGCCAAGAGACCCAGTACTTC.

The chain combines TRBV3-1 (or the pseudogene TRBV3-2) with TRBJ2-6; 9 bases fit TRBD1. Germline V gene sequence: CDR1 LGHDT, CDR2 YNNKEL (reference sequence). The CDR3 loop spans 15 amino acids. The trim removed 4 bases at V and 2 bases at J, leaving 0 bases unmatched. This CDR3 is CASSRTGAGANVLTF. CDR3 sequence (DNA): TGTGCCAGCAGCCGGACAGGGGCTGGGGCCAACGTCCTGACTTTC.

This clone was found a few times. This chain connects TRBV5-8 to TRBJ2-7, with TRBD2 matching 9 bases. The CDR3 length is 17 residues. Germline V gene lookup returns CDR1 SGHTS and CDR2 YDEGEE. V lost 1 base, J lost 0 bases, and 8 bases stayed unmatched. For the CDR3, the DNA is TGTGCCAGCAGCTTGTTTGCGGGAGGGCCATCCTCCTACGAGCAGTACGTC. Encoded protein: CASSLFAGGPSSYEQYV.

The chain uses TRBV18 and TRBJ1-1; D uncertain. The CDR3 length is 14 residues. V was pared by 3 bases and J by 0 bases, with 8 bases between. Germline CDR1 reads KGHSH; CDR2 reads LQKENI. In nucleotides, the CDR3 is TGTGCCAGCTCACCCCTAGCCGTGAACACTGAAGCTTTCTTT. Amino acids: CASSPLAVNTEAFF. Full variable domain (rest looked up from reference TRBV18 and TRBJ1-1): NAGVMQNPRHLVRRRGQEARLRCSPMKGHSHVYWYRQLPEEGLKFMVYLQKENIIDESGMPKERFSAEFPKEGPSILRIQQVVRGDSAAYFCASSPLAVNTEAFFGQGTRLTVV.

V is TRBV4-1 and J is TRBJ2-3; weak D call: TRBD2 (6 bases). V dropped 2 bases and J dropped 4 bases, with 10 bases sitting between them. The CDR3 is 14 amino acids. The germline CDR1 and CDR2 sequences are MGHRA and YSYEKL. CDR3: CASSQRRAPDTQYF. CDR3 DNA: TGCGCCAGCAGCCAACGGAGGGCCCCAGATACGCAGTATTTT.

This clone was observed a single time. The chain couples TRBV7-9 to TRBJ2-7; TRBD2 matches at 7 bases. The J segment lost 6 bases and the V segment lost 5 bases, leaving 7 bases of the junction unmatched. The germline V gene encodes CDR1 SEHNR and CDR2 FQNEAQ (reference sequence). This CDR3 is 13 amino acids long. In DNA, the CDR3 is TGTGCCAGCAGCCCCATGGGGGGGGGCGAGCAGTACGTC. Amino acid sequence: CASSPMGGGEQYV.

The chain carries TRBV19 and TRBJ2-7; tentative D call: TRBD1 (6 bases). Germline CDR1 LNHDA, CDR2 SQIVND (reference sequence). CDR3 length equals 15 residues. Trimming removed 5 bases at V and 2 bases at J, with 16 bases between. In nucleotides, the CDR3 is TGTGCCAGTAGTTCGAGGGCAGGGGATCCCTACGAGCAGTACTTC. It codes for CASSSRAGDPYEQYF.

The chain recombines TRBV7-2 with TRBJ1-1, with D possibly TRBD1 on 5 matching bases. V lost 1 base and J lost 4, with 10 bases in between. CDR1 is SGHTA, CDR2 FQGNSA, per germline. This CDR3 is built from 14 residues. CDR3 bases: TGTGCCAGCAGCTTAGAGGGGTTTAGCACTGAAGCTTTCTTT. Its protein product is CASSLEGFSTEAFF. Full variable domain (remainder filled in from reference TRBV7-2 and TRBJ1-1): GAGVSQSPSNKVTEKGKDVELRCDPISGHTALYWYRQSLGQGLEFLIYFQGNSAPDKSGLPSDRFSAERTGGSVSTLTIQRTQQEDSAVYLCASSLEGFSTEAFFGQGTRLTVV.

The rearrangement links TRBV6-5 to TRBJ2-3, with D perhaps TRBD1 (5 bases). The germline CDR1 and CDR2 sequences are MNHEY and SVGAGI. V gave up 6 bases and J gave up 2 bases, with 12 bases separating them. The CDR3 runs to 14 residues. The CDR3 DNA is TGTGCCAGCAGGGATGGACACCTCACAGATACGCAGTATTTT. This encodes CASRDGHLTDTQYF.

This clone was recorded only once. V is TRBV5-1 and J is TRBJ2-3; D not certain. V gave up 2 bases and J gave up 4 bases, with 8 bases separating them. This CDR3 contains 13 residues. Per germline, CDR1 SGHRS and CDR2 YFSETQ. CDR3 region: CASSFAEADTQYF. As DNA, the CDR3 is TGCGCCAGCAGCTTTGCAGAAGCAGATACGCAGTATTTT.

The chain carries TRBV19 and TRBJ1-1; 9 bases map to TRBD1. V gave up 6 bases and J gave up 6 bases; unmatched junction bases: 14. The CDR3 totals 16 residues. CDR1 is LNHDA and CDR2 is SQIVND in the germline V gene (reference sequence). CDR3 sequence reads: CASSIPLTGGKSEAFF. For the CDR3, the DNA is TGTGCCAGTAGCATCCCCCTGACAGGGGGTAAATCTGAAGCTTTCTTT.

V usage is TRBV24-1 and J usage is TRBJ2-1; D unresolved. Germline V gene data show CDR1 as KGHDR and CDR2 as SFDVKD. CDR3 length equals 16 residues. V lost 2 bases to trimming and J lost 0 bases, with 10 bases between them. In DNA, the CDR3 is TGTGCCACCAGTGATTCGTACTACAACTCCTACAATGAGCAGTTCTTC. Protein sequence: CATSDSYYNSYNEQFF.

V gene TRBV6-6 combines with J gene TRBJ2-1; no reliable D call. With 4 bases removed from V and 6 bases from J, the gap between germline ends came to 13 bases. The CDR3 has 14 residues. The germline CDR1 and CDR2 sequences are MNHNY and SVGAGI (reference sequence). The CDR3 coding sequence is TGTGCCAGCAGTTTGTCTATCGTTGGCAATGAGCAGTTCTTC. Residues: CASSLSIVGNEQFF.

V gene TRBV11-2 combines with J gene TRBJ1-2; tentative D call: TRBD1 (5 bases). CDR1 is SGHAT, CDR2 FQNNGV, per germline. Trimming cost V 0 bases and J 8 bases, with 13 bases left between them. The CDR3 contains 14 residues. The CDR3 region has the DNA TGTGCCAGCAGCTTAGATGGGGCAGGTGGCGGCTACACCTTC. It translates to CASSLDGAGGGYTF.

The V gene is TRBV11-2, the J gene TRBJ1-5; 8 positions match TRBD1. The CDR3 contains 14 residues. The germline V gene encodes CDR1 SGHAT and CDR2 FQNNGV. Losses at the gene ends were 5 bases for V and 7 bases for J; bases not matched to a gene: 7. The DNA for the CDR3 is TGTGCCAGCAGCCTACAGGGGGGTATGCAGCCCCAGCATTTT. It translates to CASSLQGGMQPQHF.

The table lists this clone with a few counts. The chain joins TRBV10-2 to TRBJ2-7; 7 nucleotides line up with TRBD1. The germline V gene has CDR1 WSHSY and CDR2 SAAADI. The V and J ends lost 8 bases and 4 bases, in that order; junction bases with no gene match: 8. This CDR3 comprises 13 residues. The CDR3 nucleotides are TGCGCCAGCTTCGGTGGCAGGGGGTACGAGCAGTACTTC. Protein: CASFGGRGYEQYF.

The chain recombines TRBV3-1 (or the pseudogene TRBV3-2) with TRBJ2-1; perhaps TRBD2 as D (6 bases). Trimming took off 3 bases at V and 3 bases at J, with 15 bases between the two ends. Germline lookup yields CDR1 LGHDT and CDR2 YNNKEL (reference sequence). This CDR3 is built from 16 residues. The chain's CDR3 is CASSHGTPGGYNEQFF. The CDR3 DNA sequence: TGTGCCAGCAGCCATGGGACCCCCGGGGGCTACAATGAGCAGTTCTTC.

The chain recombines TRBV30 with TRBJ1-6; 7 bases map to TRBD1. Losses at the gene ends were 0 bases for V and 9 bases for J; bases not matched to a gene: 5. The germline gives CDR1 GTSNPN, CDR2 SVGIG (reference sequence). CDR3 size: 14 residues. The CDR3 DNA follows: TGTGCCTGGAGTGTTGAGGGGGCGCGTTCACCCCTCCACTTT. It is translated as CAWSVEGARSPLHF.

The chain recombines TRBV14 with TRBJ2-5; 7 nucleotides agree with TRBD2. CDR3 size: 14 residues. The J segment lost 6 bases and the V segment lost 2 bases, leaving 6 bases of the junction unmatched. Germline CDR1 reads SGHDN; CDR2 reads FVKESK. The CDR3, as DNA: TGTGCCAGCAGCCAACCTGGCGGGGGACAGACCCAGTACTTC. The encoded protein is CASSQPGGGQTQYF.

The V and J genes are TRBV7-2 and TRBJ1-6; a weak D match, TRBD1 (5 bases). CDR3 length: 19 amino acids. Between the trimmed V and J ends, which lost 1 base and 9 bases, there was a span of 25 bases. CDR1 is SGHTA and CDR2 is FQGNSA in the germline V gene. CDR3 bases: TGTGCCAGCAGCTTAGTACGAGAGACAGCCCGACCAGGAGCTTCACCCCTCCACTTT. This translates into CASSLVRETARPGASPLHF.

This clone has just a few counts. The J gene is TRBJ1-2, the V gene TRBV2; D call uncertain. The ends were cut back, 2 bases at V and 7 bases at J, with 11 bases in the middle. The CDR3 covers 13 residues. CDR1 and CDR2 (germline): SNHLY, FYNNEI. CDR3 in DNA: TGTGCCAGCAGTGAACATTCGTCCGGTGGCTACACCTTC. Its protein product is CASSEHSSGGYTF.

This clone was counted a single time. This sequence joins TRBV11-2 and TRBJ2-7, with no clear D. Germline assignment: CDR1 SGHAT and CDR2 FQNNGV. V gave up 1 base and J gave up 2 bases, with 6 bases separating them. This CDR3 has 13 residues. CDR3 protein: CASSLVGPYEQYV. Here the CDR3 DNA reads TGTGCCAGCAGCTTAGTCGGTCCCTACGAGCAGTACGTC.